These 20 T cell receptor beta chains share one sample of origin, sequenced in a study of PD-L1 blockade in urothelial cancer. Time point reported: peripheral blood 6 weeks after treatment start. Sequencing was performed with immunoSEQ multiplex PCR; in TCRdb, only in-frame clones are kept and a portion is missing. Of 48,000 or so clones listed, approximately 86% are singletons. Sequenced here: PBMCs, sampled around atezolizumab (anti-PD-L1) treatment. The receptors here all came from a man aged 55-75 years with urothelial cancer.

The chain is built from TRBV4-1 and TRBJ1-2; D ambiguous. With 3 bases removed from V and 8 bases from J, the gap between germline ends came to 13 bases. This CDR3 comprises 13 residues. Germline lookup yields CDR1 MGHRA and CDR2 YSYEKL. This chain's CDR3 is CASSHANLEGYTF. The CDR3 bases are TGCGCCAGCAGCCACGCGAACCTTGAGGGCTACACCTTC.

The chain has TRBV5-1 and TRBJ2-7; TRBD2 might be the D (5 bases). Germline CDR1 reads SGHRS; CDR2 reads YFSETQ. The CDR3 runs 15 residues. V shed 0 bases and J shed 3 bases, with 13 bases lying between them. The CDR3 bases are TGCGCCAGCAGCTTGGGACACGGCAGCGGCTACGAGCAGTACTTC. This encodes CASSLGHGSGYEQYF.

A single count supports this clone. The chain links TRBV5-6 to TRBJ2-7; no definite D call. Germline CDR1 is SGHDT and CDR2 is YYEEEE. The CDR3 sequence is 14 residues long. Deletions cut 1 base from V and 3 bases from J, with 11 bases between. CDR3: CASSLKERYYEQYF. The CDR3 bases are TGTGCCAGCAGCTTGAAGGAGAGGTACTACGAGCAGTACTTC.

This clone has just one count. This chain links TRBV1 with TRBJ2-5; whether TRBD2, the table's D call, matches the DNA was not checked. TRBV1 is described as a pseudogene. This CDR3 is built from 18 residues. CDR3 protein: CTSSQDTSGGKVGETQYF. CDR3 sequence (DNA): TGCACCAGCAGCCAAGATACTAGCGGGGGTAAAGTCGGAGAGACCCAGTACTTC.

The chain links TRBV7-8 to TRBJ2-3; 7 bases are a match to TRBD1. V shed 1 base and J 5 bases; nucleotides not matched to a gene: 9. The CDR3 runs 16 residues. The V gene's germline CDR1 is SGHVS and CDR2 FQNEAQ. CDR3 residues: CASSLVIGGAEDTQYF. In nucleotides, the CDR3 is TGTGCCAGCAGCTTAGTGATAGGGGGCGCGGAAGATACGCAGTATTTT.

The chain couples TRBV5-5 to TRBJ1-4; 9 bases match TRBD1. This CDR3 contains 14 residues. Trimming cost V 3 bases and J 7 bases; bases outside gene matches: 4. Germline CDR1 SGHKS, CDR2 YYEKEE (reference sequence). The CDR3 sequence: CASSSQGASEKLFF. CDR3 DNA sequence: TGTGCCAGCAGCTCACAGGGGGCAAGTGAAAAACTGTTTTTT.

The V gene is TRBV15, the J gene TRBJ2-5, with D tentatively TRBD2 (5 bases). CDR3 length: 15 residues. V was shortened by 0 bases and J by 5 bases, with 13 bases between the two germline ends. Germline-derived CDR1 and CDR2 are LNHNV and YYDKDF (reference sequence). CDR3 sequence: CATSREKEGGETQYF. The CDR3 DNA reads TGTGCCACCAGCAGAGAAAAAGAGGGTGGCGAGACCCAGTACTTC.

The chain recombines TRBV30 with TRBJ1-1; D gene unclear. The CDR3 covers 13 residues. The germline V gene encodes CDR1 GTSNPN and CDR2 SVGIG (reference sequence). V lost 3 bases to trimming and J lost 5 bases, with 13 bases between them. The CDR3 here is CAWRMTGMTEAFF. DNA of the CDR3: TGTGCCTGGAGAATGACGGGAATGACTGAAGCTTTCTTT.

The chain couples TRBV6-6 to TRBJ2-2; possible D gene TRBD1, 6 bases. The CDR3 sequence is 15 residues long. Germline-derived CDR1 and CDR2 are MNHNY and SVGAGI (reference sequence). V lost 2 bases and J 1 base, leaving 8 bases between the germline ends. CDR3 sequence: CASSYNRVNTGELFF. CDR3 sequence (DNA): TGTGCCAGCAGTTACAACAGGGTGAACACCGGGGAGCTGTTTTTT.

The CDR3 nucleotides read TGCAGCCCGGACAGCCTCCAAGAGACCCAGTACTTC. This gives the protein CSPDSLQETQYF. This chain joins TRBV29-1 and TRBJ2-5; TRBD1 might be the D (6 bases). CDR1 SQVTM and CDR2 ANQGSEA come from the germline V gene. The V end was cut by 8 bases, the J end by 1 base, with 11 bases between. The CDR3 contains 12 residues.

This clone is a singleton in its sample. The chain uses TRBV19 and TRBJ1-2; 7 bases are shared with TRBD1. The junction had 9 bases not matched to a gene; V was cut back by 2 bases and J by 0 bases. The V gene's germline CDR1 is LNHDA and CDR2 SQIVND (reference sequence). This CDR3 spans 17 amino acids. The CDR3 nucleotides are TGTGCCAGTAGTATAATCACTCTGGGACAGTCTAACTATGGCTACACCTTC. This translates into CASSIITLGQSNYGYTF.

The CDR3 DNA reads as TGTGCCAGCAGTCTCAGGGGGCCTGGGGCCAACGTCCTGACTTTC. Protein: CASSLRGPGANVLTF. The gene calls are TRBV6-5 and TRBJ2-6; 8 bases fit TRBD1. CDR1 MNHEY and CDR2 SVGAGI come from the germline V gene. V lost 5 bases to trimming and J lost 2 bases; unmatched junction nucleotides: 2. The CDR3 sequence is 15 residues long.

The rearrangement links TRBV2 to TRBJ1-6; TRBD1 aligns across 7 bases. This CDR3 is built from 15 residues. The V segment lost 3 bases and the J segment 7 bases; nucleotides outside the gene matches: 6. CDR1 SNHLY and CDR2 FYNNEI come from the germline V gene. The CDR3 region is CASSERTGMNSPLHF. The DNA of the CDR3 is TGTGCCAGCAGTGAGAGGACAGGTATGAATTCACCCCTCCACTTT. The full variable domain, completed using reference TRBV2 and TRBJ1-6, is EPEVTQTPSHQVTQMGQEVILRCVPISNHLYFYWYRQILGQKVEFLVSFYNNEISEKSEIFDDQFSVERPDGSNFTLKIRSTKLEDSAMYFCASSERTGMNSPLHFGNGTRLTVT.

The chain couples TRBV7-9 to TRBJ2-1, with a tentative D call TRBD1 (6 bases). V lost 3 bases, J lost 6 bases, and 12 bases lay in between. The CDR3 has 14 residues. CDR1 SEHNR and CDR2 FQNEAQ come from the germline V gene (reference sequence). The CDR3 here is CASSFGEGGNEQFF. CDR3 bases: TGTGCCAGCAGCTTTGGGGAAGGGGGCAATGAGCAGTTCTTC.

CDR3 DNA sequence: TGTGCCAGCAGTTCTTTGTTCGTTAGCGGGGGACCTTACAATGAGCAGTTCTTC. Translating it yields CASSSLFVSGGPYNEQFF. The chain is built from TRBV27 and TRBJ2-1; 9 bases fit TRBD2. Germline CDR1 and CDR2: MNHEY and SMNVEV (reference sequence). Trimming at V came to 4 bases and at J to 4 bases, leaving 14 bases not matched to a gene. CDR3 size: 18 residues.

For this clone: The junction departs from the called germline gene at one end, perhaps through a read error. The rearrangement uses TRBV7-7 and TRBJ2-3; D might be TRBD1 or TRBD2, each matching 6 bases. This CDR3 is 15 amino acids long. Germline lookup yields CDR1 SSHAT and CDR2 FNYEAQ (reference sequence). CDR3 coding DNA: TGTGCTAGCAGCTTAGGAGGGGGTGGGTCAGATACGCAGTATTTT. This gives the protein CASSLGGGGSDTQYF.

The chain carries TRBV28 and TRBJ1-6; 7 bases agree with TRBD1. The CDR3 runs 16 residues. The V segment lost 5 bases and the J segment 0 bases; nucleotides outside the gene matches: 4. The germline V gene encodes CDR1 MDHEN and CDR2 SYDVKM. CDR3 in DNA: TGTGCCAGCAGTATGGACAGGAGCTCCTATAATTCACCCCTCCACTTT. Translated: CASSMDRSSYNSPLHF.

The chain has TRBV7-3 and TRBJ2-5; 10 bases are a match to TRBD2. CDR1 and CDR2 from the germline V gene are SGHTA and FQGTGA. V was clipped by 0 bases and J by 5 bases; unmatched bases: 9. CDR3 length: 17 amino acids. CDR3 sequence reads: CASSLTPTSGRVETQYF. DNA of the CDR3: TGTGCCAGCAGCTTAACGCCGACTAGCGGGCGGGTCGAGACCCAGTACTTC.

The J gene is TRBJ1-4, the V gene TRBV23-1; TRBD1 aligns across 12 bases. TRBV23-1 is filed as an ORF, its function uncertain. The CDR3 contains 16 residues. The J segment lost 10 bases and the V segment lost 4 bases, leaving 10 bases of the junction unmatched. CDR3 loop: CASSPPGGQGASKLFF. Here the CDR3 DNA reads TGCGCCAGCAGTCCCCCCGGGGGACAGGGGGCTTCAAAACTGTTTTTT.

The chain carries TRBV11-3 and TRBJ1-4, with 10 positions matching TRBD1. The CDR3 spans 19 residues. After removal of 7 bases from V and 4 bases from J, the junction contained 18 bases not matched to a gene. Germline CDR1 reads SGHNT; CDR2 reads YENEEA. For the CDR3, the DNA is TGTGCCAGCACCCTCGACAGGGGGCGAGACCCTAACTTTAATGAAAAACTGTTTTTT. It specifies CASTLDRGRDPNFNEKLFF.